This is a list of T cell receptor beta chains from one sample in a study of blood T cell repertoires in COVID-19. Profiling relied on immunoSEQ multiplex PCR, and the TCRdb table lists in-frame clones only, not all of them. In the table there are about 78,000 clones, around nine tenths of which are singletons. Material: peripheral blood. These receptors all stem from a woman aged 60-70 years with acute or convalescent COVID-19. CDR3s include the opening cysteine and the closing phenylalanine or tryptophan. D genes are given only for firm matches. Not every row has a clone size; where given, it reads once, few, many or a size class.

.	TRBV10-3	TRBJ1-1	.	CAISESTYNRLNTEAFF	TGTGCCATCAGTGAGTCGACGTATAACAGGTTGAACACTGAAGCTTTCTTT
.	TRBV29-1	TRBJ2-5	.	CSVEEGLWGETQYF	TGCAGCGTTGAGGAGGGGCTTTGGGGAGAGACCCAGTACTTC
TRBD2	TRBV7-2	TRBJ2-7	.	CASSLTSGEYEQYF	TGTGCCAGCAGCTTGACTAGCGGGGAGTACGAGCAGTACTTC
TRBD2	TRBV7-2	TRBJ2-4	.	CASSLGGGIVEIQYF	TGTGCCAGCAGCTTAGGGGGGGGAATTGTGGAGATTCAGTACTTC
.	TRBV2	TRBJ2-5	.	CASSTSETSGTQYF	TGTGCCAGCAGTACGAGCGAAACCAGTGGGACCCAGTACTTC
TRBD1	TRBV4-1	TRBJ1-4	.	CASSQRDRGINEKLFF	TGCGCCAGCAGCCAAAGGGACAGGGGGATTAATGAAAAACTGTTTTTT
TRBD2	TRBV11-2	TRBJ2-1	.	CASSPPGKAGGAYNEQFF	TGTGCCAGCAGCCCCCCCGGGAAGGCGGGGGGGGCCTACAATGAGCAGTTCTTC
TRBD1	TRBV5-1	TRBJ2-1	.	CASGRTGSYNEQFF	TGCGCCAGCGGACGGACAGGGAGCTACAATGAGCAGTTCTTC
.	TRBV13	TRBJ2-2	.	CASSSTTGELFF	TGTGCCAGCAGCTCCACAACCGGGGAGCTGTTTTTT
.	TRBV9	TRBJ2-1	.	CASSVVREPYNEQFF	TGTGCCAGCAGCGTAGTTCGGGAGCCCTACAATGAGCAGTTCTTC
.	TRBV6-6	TRBJ1-1	.	CASRIGAEAFF	TGTGCCAGCAGGATAGGAGCTGAAGCTTTCTTT
.	TRBV5-4	TRBJ1-4	.	CASSAGGGTNEKLFF	TGTGCCAGCAGCGCTGGCGGGGGAACTAATGAAAAACTGTTTTTT
TRBD1	TRBV19	TRBJ2-2	.	CATQGAGTGELFF	TGTGCCACACAGGGGGCAGGGACCGGGGAGCTGTTTTTT
.	TRBV9	TRBJ1-5	.	CASSASGNSNQPQHF	TGTGCCAGCAGCGCCTCAGGGAACAGCAATCAGCCCCAGCATTTT
TRBD1	TRBV11-3	TRBJ2-3	.	CASSRTGDGTDTQYF	TGTGCCAGCAGCCGGACAGGGGACGGGACAGATACGCAGTATTTT
.	TRBV4-1	TRBJ2-5	.	CASSQDPGSGETQYF	TGCGCCAGCAGCCAAGATCCAGGGAGCGGGGAGACCCAGTACTTC
TRBD1	TRBV11-2	TRBJ1-1	.	CASSSRTGTTEAFF	TGTGCCAGCAGCTCCCGGACAGGGACCACTGAAGCTTTCTTT
TRBD2	TRBV19	TRBJ2-7	.	CASSIGLAGAENAYEQYF	TGTGCCAGTAGTATAGGTCTAGCGGGGGCCGAGAATGCCTACGAGCAGTACTTC
.	TRBV3-1/TRBV3-2	TRBJ1-5	.	CASSQDAVQPQHF	TGTGCCAGCAGCCAAGATGCGGTTCAGCCCCAGCATTTT
.	TRBV29-1	TRBJ2-7	.	CSVKDSSSYEQYF	TGCAGCGTTAAGGACAGCTCCTCCTACGAGCAGTACTTC
.	TRBV11-3	TRBJ2-1	.	CASSLAGAVQNEQFF	TGTGCCAGCAGCTTAGCTGGGGCCGTCCAGAATGAGCAGTTCTTC
.	TRBV10-3	TRBJ1-2	.	CAISSQAANYGYTF	TGTGCCATCAGTTCCCAGGCCGCTAACTATGGCTACACCTTC
.	TRBV10-1	TRBJ2-5	.	CASSLYPGPSPQETQYF	TGCGCCAGCAGCCTATACCCGGGTCCGTCTCCCCAAGAGACCCAGTACTTC
.	TRBV11-1	TRBJ2-2	.	CASSRDTNTGELFF	TGTGCCAGCAGCCGGGACACTAACACCGGGGAGCTGTTTTTT
.	TRBV12-5	TRBJ2-1	.	CASGLVLGGEYEQFF	TGTGCTAGTGGTTTGGTACTTGGAGGGGAGTATGAGCAGTTCTTC
.	TRBV27	TRBJ1-2	few	CASSSLTVNYGYTF	TGTGCCAGCAGTTCTCTGACAGTGAACTATGGCTACACCTTC
.	TRBV7-2	TRBJ1-1	once	CASSPGGWGTEAFF	TGTGCCAGCAGCCCGGGGGGGTGGGGCACTGAAGCTTTCTTT
.	TRBV6-6	TRBJ1-2	.	CASSSRDGYTF	TGTGCCAGCAGTTCCAGGGATGGCTACACCTTC
.	TRBV9	TRBJ2-2	.	CASSVTRGELFF	TGTGCCAGCAGCGTAACCAGGGGGGAGCTGTTTTTT
.	TRBV6-2/TRBV6-3	TRBJ1-2	.	CASSPTNPAVYGYTF	TGTGCCAGCAGTCCGACAAACCCTGCCGTCTATGGCTACACCTTC
.	TRBV30	TRBJ2-1	.	CAWSGGGTEQFF	TGTGCCTGGAGCGGTGGGGGGACGGAGCAGTTCTTC
TRBD1	TRBV5-8	TRBJ1-6	.	CASSLGTGAINSPLHF	TGTGCCAGCAGCTTGGGTACAGGGGCCATTAATTCACCCCTCCACTTT
TRBD1	TRBV6-5	TRBJ1-4	.	CASSYGQGFGKLFF	TGTGCCAGCAGTTACGGACAGGGGTTCGGAAAACTGTTTTTT
TRBD2	TRBV27	TRBJ2-3	.	CASSYGGADTDTQYF	TGTGCCAGCAGTTACGGGGGGGCTGACACAGATACGCAGTATTTT
.	TRBV28	TRBJ2-7	.	CASSTPQGYSYEQYF	TGTGCCAGCAGCACCCCCCAGGGCTATAGCTACGAGCAGTACTTC